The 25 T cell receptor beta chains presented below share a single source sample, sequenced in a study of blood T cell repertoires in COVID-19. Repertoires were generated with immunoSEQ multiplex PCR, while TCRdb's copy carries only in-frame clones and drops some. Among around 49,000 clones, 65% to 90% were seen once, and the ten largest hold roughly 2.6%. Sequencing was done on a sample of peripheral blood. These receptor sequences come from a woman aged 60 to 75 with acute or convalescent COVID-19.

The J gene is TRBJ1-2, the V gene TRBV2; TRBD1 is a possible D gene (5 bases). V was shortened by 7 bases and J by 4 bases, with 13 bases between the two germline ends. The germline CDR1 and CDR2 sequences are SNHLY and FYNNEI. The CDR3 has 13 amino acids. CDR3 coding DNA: TGTGCCAGCACCCAGCCCGGGGGCTATGGCTACACCTTC. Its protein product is CASTQPGGYGYTF.

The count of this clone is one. The CDR3 DNA follows: TGTGCCAGCAGCCACGGACAGGGGTATCAGCCCCAGCATTTT. Its translation is CASSHGQGYQPQHF. The rearrangement links TRBV27 to TRBJ1-5; 9 bases are a match to TRBD1. Germline V CDR1 and CDR2: MNHEY, SMNVEV (reference sequence). Unmatched junction bases numbered 5, after V lost 6 bases and J lost 5 bases. The CDR3 loop spans 14 amino acids.

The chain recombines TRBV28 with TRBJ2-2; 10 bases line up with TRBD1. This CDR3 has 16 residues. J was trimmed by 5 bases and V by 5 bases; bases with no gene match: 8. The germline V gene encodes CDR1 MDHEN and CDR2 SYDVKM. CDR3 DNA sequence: TGTGCCAGCAGTCCGTCAGGGACAGGGGTGACCGGGGAGCTGTTTTTT. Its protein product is CASSPSGTGVTGELFF.

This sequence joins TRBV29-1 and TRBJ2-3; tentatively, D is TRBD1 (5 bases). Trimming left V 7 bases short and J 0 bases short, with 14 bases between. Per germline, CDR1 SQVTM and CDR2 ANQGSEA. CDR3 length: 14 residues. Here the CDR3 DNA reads TGCAGCGCCAGCCCAGGGTCTAGCACAGATACGCAGTATTTT. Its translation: CSASPGSSTDTQYF.

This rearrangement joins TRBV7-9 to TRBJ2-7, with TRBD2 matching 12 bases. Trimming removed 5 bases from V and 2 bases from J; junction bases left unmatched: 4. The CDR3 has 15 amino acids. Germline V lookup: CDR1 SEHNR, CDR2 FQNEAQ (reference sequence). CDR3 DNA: TGTGCCAGCAGCACGACTAGCGGGGGCACCTACGAGCAGTACTTC. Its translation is CASSTTSGGTYEQYF.

CDR3 sequence: CASSESSGRSTHEQFF. CDR3 coding DNA: TGTGCCAGCAGTGAGTCTAGCGGGAGATCGACCCATGAGCAGTTCTTC. The genes are TRBV6-1 and TRBJ2-1; 10 bases line up with TRBD2. J gave up 8 bases and V 3 bases, and 10 bases lay outside the gene matches. CDR3 length: 16 amino acids. CDR1 and CDR2 from the germline V gene are MNHNS and SASEGT.

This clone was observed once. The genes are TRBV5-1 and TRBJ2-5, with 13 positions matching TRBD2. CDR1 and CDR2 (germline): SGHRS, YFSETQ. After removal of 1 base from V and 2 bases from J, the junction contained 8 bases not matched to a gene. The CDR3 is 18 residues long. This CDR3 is CASSLLTSGGTLQETQYF. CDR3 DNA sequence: TGCGCCAGCAGCTTGCTGACTAGCGGGGGGACTCTACAAGAGACCCAGTACTTC. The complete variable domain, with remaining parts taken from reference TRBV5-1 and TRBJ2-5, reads KAGVTQTPRYLIKTRGQQVTLSCSPISGHRSVSWYQQTPGQGLQFLFEYFSETQRNKGNFPGRFSGRQFSNSRSEMNVSTLELGDSALYLCASSLLTSGGTLQETQYFGPGTRLLVL.

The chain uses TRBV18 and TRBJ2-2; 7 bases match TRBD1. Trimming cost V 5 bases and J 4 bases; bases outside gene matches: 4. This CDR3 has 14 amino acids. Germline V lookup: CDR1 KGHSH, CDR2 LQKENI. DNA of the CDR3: TGTGCCAGCTCAACCCGGGACAGCACCGGGGAGCTGTTTTTT. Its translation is CASSTRDSTGELFF.

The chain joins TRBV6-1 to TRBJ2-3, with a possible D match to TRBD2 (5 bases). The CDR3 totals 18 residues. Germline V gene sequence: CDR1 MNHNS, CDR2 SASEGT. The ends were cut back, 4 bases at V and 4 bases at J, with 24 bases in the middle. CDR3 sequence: CASSVSDRFTRWADTQYF. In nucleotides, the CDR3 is TGTGCCAGCAGTGTTTCTGATCGGTTCACTAGGTGGGCAGATACGCAGTATTTT.

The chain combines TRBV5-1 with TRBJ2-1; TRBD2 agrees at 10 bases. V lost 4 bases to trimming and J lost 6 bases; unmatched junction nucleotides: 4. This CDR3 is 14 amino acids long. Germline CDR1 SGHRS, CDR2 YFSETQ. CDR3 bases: TGCGCCAGCAGCGCTAGCGGGGGCTTCAATGAGCAGTTCTTC. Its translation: CASSASGGFNEQFF.

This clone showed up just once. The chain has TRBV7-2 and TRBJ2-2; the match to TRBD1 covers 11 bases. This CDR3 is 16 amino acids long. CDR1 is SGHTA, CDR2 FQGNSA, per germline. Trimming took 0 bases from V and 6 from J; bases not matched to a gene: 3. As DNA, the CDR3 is TGTGCCAGCAGCTTAGCGGGACAGGGGGTTCCCGGGGAGCTGTTTTTT. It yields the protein CASSLAGQGVPGELFF.

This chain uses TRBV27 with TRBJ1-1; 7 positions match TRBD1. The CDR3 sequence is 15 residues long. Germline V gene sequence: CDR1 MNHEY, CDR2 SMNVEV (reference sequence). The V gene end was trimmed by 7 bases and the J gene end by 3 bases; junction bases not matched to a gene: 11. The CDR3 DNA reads TGTGCCAGCACCGAGACAGGGTGGGGAGACACTGAAGCTTTCTTT. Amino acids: CASTETGWGDTEAFF.

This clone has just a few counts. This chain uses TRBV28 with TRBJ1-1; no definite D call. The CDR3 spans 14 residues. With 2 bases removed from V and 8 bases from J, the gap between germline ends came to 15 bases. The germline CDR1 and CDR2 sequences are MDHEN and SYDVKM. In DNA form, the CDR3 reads TGTGCCAGCAGTTTAGCTTCTAGTGGCTTAGAAGCTTTCTTT. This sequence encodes CASSLASSGLEAFF.

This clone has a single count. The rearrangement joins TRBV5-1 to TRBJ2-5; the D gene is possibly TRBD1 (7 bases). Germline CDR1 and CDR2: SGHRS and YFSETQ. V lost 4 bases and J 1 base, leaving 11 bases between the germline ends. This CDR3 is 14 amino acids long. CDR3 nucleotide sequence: TGCGCCAGCAGCGGGGGGACAGCCCAAGAGACCCAGTACTTC. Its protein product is CASSGGTAQETQYF.

CDR3 residues: CASKAGEKSPLHF. Here the CDR3 DNA reads TGTGCCAGCAAGGCAGGGGAGAAATCACCCCTCCACTTT. The rearrangement uses TRBV2 and TRBJ1-6; D is perhaps TRBD1 (6 bases). CDR1 and CDR2 from the germline V gene are SNHLY and FYNNEI. Trimming shortened V by 7 bases and J by 10 bases, and 14 bases separated the two germline ends. The length of the CDR3 is 13 residues. The full variable domain, in which reference TRBV2 and TRBJ1-6 provide the parts outside the CDR3, is EPEVTQTPSHQVTQMGQEVILRCVPISNHLYFYWYRQILGQKVEFLVSFYNNEISEKSEIFDDQFSVERPDGSNFTLKIRSTKLEDSAMYFCASKAGEKSPLHFGNGTRLTVT.

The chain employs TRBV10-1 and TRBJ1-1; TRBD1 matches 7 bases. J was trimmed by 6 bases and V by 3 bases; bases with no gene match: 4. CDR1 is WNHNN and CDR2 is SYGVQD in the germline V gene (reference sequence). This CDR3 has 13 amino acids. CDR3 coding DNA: TGCGCCAGCAGTGAAGGAACAGGGGCTGAAGCTTTCTTT. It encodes CASSEGTGAEAFF.

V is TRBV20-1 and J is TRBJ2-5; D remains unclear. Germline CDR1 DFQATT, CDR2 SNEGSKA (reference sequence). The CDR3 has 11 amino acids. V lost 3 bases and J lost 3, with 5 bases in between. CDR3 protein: CSASPKETQYF. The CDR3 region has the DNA TGCAGTGCTAGCCCCAAAGAGACCCAGTACTTC.

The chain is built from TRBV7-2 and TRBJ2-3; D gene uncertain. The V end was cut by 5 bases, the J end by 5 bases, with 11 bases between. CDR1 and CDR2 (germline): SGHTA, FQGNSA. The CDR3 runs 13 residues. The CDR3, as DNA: TGTGCCAGCAGCAGAAGACAAGAAGATACGCAGTATTTT. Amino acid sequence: CASSRRQEDTQYF.

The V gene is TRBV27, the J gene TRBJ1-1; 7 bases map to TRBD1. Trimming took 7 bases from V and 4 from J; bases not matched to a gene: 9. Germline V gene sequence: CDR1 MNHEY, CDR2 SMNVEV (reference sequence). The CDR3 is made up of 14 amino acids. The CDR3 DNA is TGTGCCAGCACGCCGCGACAGGGTATCACTGAAGCTTTCTTT. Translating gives CASTPRQGITEAFF.

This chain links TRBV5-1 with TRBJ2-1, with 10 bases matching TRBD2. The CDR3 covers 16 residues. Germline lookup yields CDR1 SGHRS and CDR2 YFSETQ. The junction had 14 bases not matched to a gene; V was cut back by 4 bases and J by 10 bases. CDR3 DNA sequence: TGCGCCAGCAGCCTCCAAGCTAGCGGGAGTAGTAAGGAGCAGTTCTTC. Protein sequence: CASSLQASGSSKEQFF.

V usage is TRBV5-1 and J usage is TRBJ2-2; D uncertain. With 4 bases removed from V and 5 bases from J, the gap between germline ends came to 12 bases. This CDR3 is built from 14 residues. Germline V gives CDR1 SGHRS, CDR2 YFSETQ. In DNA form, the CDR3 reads TGCGCCAGCAGCCCCGACGCCGGGACCGGGGAGCTGTTTTTT. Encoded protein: CASSPDAGTGELFF.

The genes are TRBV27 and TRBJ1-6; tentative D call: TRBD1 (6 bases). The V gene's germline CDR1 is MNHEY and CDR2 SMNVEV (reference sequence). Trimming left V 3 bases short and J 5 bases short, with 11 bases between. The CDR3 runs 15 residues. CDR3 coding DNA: TGTGCCAGCAGTTTGGGGGACACCAATAATTCACCCCTCCACTTT. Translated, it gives CASSLGDTNNSPLHF.

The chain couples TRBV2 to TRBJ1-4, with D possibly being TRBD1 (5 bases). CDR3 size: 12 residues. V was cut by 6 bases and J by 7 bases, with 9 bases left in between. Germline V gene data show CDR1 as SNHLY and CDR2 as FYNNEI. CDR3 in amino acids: CASRGEGEKLFF. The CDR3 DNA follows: TGTGCCAGCAGGGGGGAGGGTGAAAAACTGTTTTTT.

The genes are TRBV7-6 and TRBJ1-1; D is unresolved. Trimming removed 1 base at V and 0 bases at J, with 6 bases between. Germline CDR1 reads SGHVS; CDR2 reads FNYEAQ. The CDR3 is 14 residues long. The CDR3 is CASSLVGLNTEAFF. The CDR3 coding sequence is TGTGCCAGCAGCTTAGTCGGTCTGAACACTGAAGCTTTCTTT.

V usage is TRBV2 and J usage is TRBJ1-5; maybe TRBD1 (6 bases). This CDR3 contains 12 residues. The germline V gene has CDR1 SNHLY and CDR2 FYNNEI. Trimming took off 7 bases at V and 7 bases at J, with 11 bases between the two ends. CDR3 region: CASTGQGQPQHF. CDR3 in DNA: TGTGCCAGCACTGGGCAGGGGCAGCCCCAGCATTTT.